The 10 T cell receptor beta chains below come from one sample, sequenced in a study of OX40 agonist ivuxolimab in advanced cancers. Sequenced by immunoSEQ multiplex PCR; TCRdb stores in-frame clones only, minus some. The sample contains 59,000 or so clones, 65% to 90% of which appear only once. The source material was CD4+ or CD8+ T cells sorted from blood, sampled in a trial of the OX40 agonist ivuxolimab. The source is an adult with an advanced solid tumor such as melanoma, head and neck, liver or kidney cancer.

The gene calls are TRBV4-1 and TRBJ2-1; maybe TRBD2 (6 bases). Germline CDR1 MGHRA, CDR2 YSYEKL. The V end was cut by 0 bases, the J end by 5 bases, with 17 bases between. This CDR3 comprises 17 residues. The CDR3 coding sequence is TGCGCCAGCAGCCAAGATTTCGCGGGGATGGGGAACAATGAGCAGTTCTTC. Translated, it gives CASSQDFAGMGNNEQFF.

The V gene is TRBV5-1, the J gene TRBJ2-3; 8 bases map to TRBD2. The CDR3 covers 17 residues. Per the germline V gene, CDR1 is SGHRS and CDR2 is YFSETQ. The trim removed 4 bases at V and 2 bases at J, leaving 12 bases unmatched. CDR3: CASSRGLDSGATDTQYF. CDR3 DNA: TGCGCCAGCAGCCGAGGACTAGATAGCGGGGCCACAGATACGCAGTATTTT.

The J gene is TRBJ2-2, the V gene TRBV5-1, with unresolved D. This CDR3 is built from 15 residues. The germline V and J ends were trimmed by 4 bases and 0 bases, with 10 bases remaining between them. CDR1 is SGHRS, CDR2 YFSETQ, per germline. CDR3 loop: CASSTGPTNTGELFF. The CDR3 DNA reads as TGCGCCAGCAGCACCGGGCCGACGAACACCGGGGAGCTGTTTTTT.

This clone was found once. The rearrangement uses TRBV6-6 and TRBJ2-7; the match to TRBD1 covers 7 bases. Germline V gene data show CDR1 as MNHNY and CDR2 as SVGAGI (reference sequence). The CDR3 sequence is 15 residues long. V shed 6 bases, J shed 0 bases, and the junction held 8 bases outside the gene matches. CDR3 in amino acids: CASRILTGSSYEQYF. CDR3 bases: TGTGCCAGCAGGATCCTGACAGGGAGCTCCTACGAGCAGTACTTC.

The CDR3 loop reads CASSQGWAYEQYF. The CDR3 DNA is TGCGCCAGCAGCCAAGGGTGGGCCTACGAGCAGTACTTC. The chain combines TRBV4-3 with TRBJ2-7; no definite D call. Germline loops: CDR1 LGHNA, CDR2 YSLEER. The CDR3 totals 13 residues. Trimming stripped 1 base from V and 2 bases from J, with 6 bases between.

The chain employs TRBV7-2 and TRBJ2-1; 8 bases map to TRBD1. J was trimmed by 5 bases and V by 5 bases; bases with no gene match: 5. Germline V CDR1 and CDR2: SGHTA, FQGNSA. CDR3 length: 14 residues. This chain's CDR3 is CASSIWTGNNEQFF. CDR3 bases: TGTGCCAGCAGCATTTGGACAGGGAACAATGAGCAGTTCTTC.

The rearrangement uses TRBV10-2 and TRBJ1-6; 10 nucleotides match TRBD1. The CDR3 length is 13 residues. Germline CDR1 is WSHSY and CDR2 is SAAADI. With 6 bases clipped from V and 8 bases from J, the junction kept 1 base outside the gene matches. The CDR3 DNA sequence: TGCGCCAGCAGAGGACAGGGGGATTCACCCCTCCACTTT. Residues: CASRGQGDSPLHF.

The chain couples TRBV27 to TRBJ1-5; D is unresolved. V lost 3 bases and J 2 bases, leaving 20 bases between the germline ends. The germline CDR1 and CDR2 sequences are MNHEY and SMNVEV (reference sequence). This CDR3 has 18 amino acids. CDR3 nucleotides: TGTGCCAGCAGTTTTAGTCCGGGAGGTTTTCGTGGCAATCAGCCCCAGCATTTT. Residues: CASSFSPGGFRGNQPQHF.

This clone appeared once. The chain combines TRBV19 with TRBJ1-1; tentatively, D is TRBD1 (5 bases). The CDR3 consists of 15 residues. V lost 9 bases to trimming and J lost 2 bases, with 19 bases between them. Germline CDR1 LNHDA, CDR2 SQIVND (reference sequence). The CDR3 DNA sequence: TGTGCCAGCACACTACAAGGGGAGATTAACACTGAAGCTTTCTTT. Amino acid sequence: CASTLQGEINTEAFF.

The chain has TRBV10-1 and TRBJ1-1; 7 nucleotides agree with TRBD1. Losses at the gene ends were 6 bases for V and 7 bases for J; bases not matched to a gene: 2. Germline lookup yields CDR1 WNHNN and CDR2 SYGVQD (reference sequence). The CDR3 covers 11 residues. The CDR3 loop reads CASSRDSEAFF. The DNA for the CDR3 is TGCGCCAGCAGCCGGGACAGTGAAGCTTTCTTT.